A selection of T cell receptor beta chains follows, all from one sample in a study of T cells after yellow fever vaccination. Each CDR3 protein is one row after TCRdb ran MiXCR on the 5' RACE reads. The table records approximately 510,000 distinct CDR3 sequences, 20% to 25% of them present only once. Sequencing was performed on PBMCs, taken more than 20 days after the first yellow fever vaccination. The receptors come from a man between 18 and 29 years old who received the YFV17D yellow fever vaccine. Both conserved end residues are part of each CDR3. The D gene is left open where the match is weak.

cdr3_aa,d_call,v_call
CASSLRAGTDSPLHF,.,TRBV27
CASRPRGGKASPLHF,.,TRBV6-1
CASSLLSPGLTEAFF,.,TRBV7-7
CASSSRAEAFF,.,TRBV12-3/TRBV12-4
CASSSPFGEVDGEKLFF,.,TRBV7-8
CASSGTSGGSETQYF,TRBD2,TRBV5-4
CASSEVWTWELFF,.,TRBV6-1
CASKGGGSYNEQFF,TRBD2,TRBV6-5
CASSSGVGTGYGYTF,TRBD1,TRBV7-9
CSASVVYSSYNEQFF,.,TRBV20-1
CASSQVGRGADTQYF,.,TRBV4-2
CASSGLADETQYF,TRBD2,TRBV18